The clone carrying this TCR beta chain was observed once. Its antigen is unidentified. These data are taken from a study of STAT5B mutations in CD4+ large granular lymphocyte leukemia. Turning to the study itself: The CDR3 'QG' motif was associated with a particular HLA allele among healthy donors.

This CDR3 is built from 13 residues. CDR1 is GTSNPN, CDR2 SVGIG, per germline (reference sequence). The V end lost 4 bases, the J end lost 4 bases, and 11 bases lay between the germline ends. Notes on the study in general: Compared with healthy controls (2/35), patient top clones favored TRBV06 (8/27). No patients shared main leukemic clonotypes, though roughly 27% appeared at low frequency elsewhere.

TCRdb's copy holds only in-frame clones and misses some; the assay was immunoSEQ multiplex PCR. The sample yields under 40,000 clones, roughly 70% seen once. Control samples were healthy donors' buffy coats. Source material: CD4+ T cells from blood buffy coats. This chain connects TRBV30 to TRBJ1-3; D not resolved. This receptor was obtained from a human donor in good health. CDR3 DNA sequence: TGTGCCTGGATTCGAGATAACGGAAACACCATATATTTT. Residues: CAWIRDNGNTIYF.